A single sample gave rise to the 16 T cell receptor beta chains below, sequenced in a study of shared T cell receptors in the human thymus. Assay used: immunoSEQ multiplex PCR; TCRdb lists only in-frame clones, some missing. Of about 610,000 clones listed, approximately 88% are singletons. This same sample was also part of a study on human thymus T cells.

The sequenced material came from thymocytes. The receptors come from a boy under two years old with a congenital heart defect.

The chain recombines TRBV5-8 with TRBJ1-5, with 7 bases that match TRBD1. CDR1 is SGHTS and CDR2 is YDEGEE in the germline V gene. The CDR3 totals 18 residues. Losses at the gene ends were 1 base for V and 0 bases for J; bases not matched to a gene: 10. The CDR3 DNA follows: TGTGCCAGCAGCTTGATGGGGGGCAGGGGGATTAGCAATCAGCCCCAGCATTTT. This sequence encodes CASSLMGGRGISNQPQHF.

The V and J genes are TRBV11-2 and TRBJ2-3, with 8 bases lining up with TRBD1. From germline, CDR1 is SGHAT and CDR2 FQNNGV. The CDR3 is made up of 16 amino acids. V lost 5 bases to trimming and J lost 1 base; unmatched junction nucleotides: 8. CDR3 sequence reads: CASSPGTGRGTDTQYF. CDR3 coding DNA: TGTGCCAGCAGCCCCGGGACAGGAAGAGGCACAGATACGCAGTATTTT.

The chain uses TRBV2 and TRBJ1-3; TRBD1 matches 8 bases. V lost 4 bases and J lost 0; bases outside the gene matches: 2. Germline lookup yields CDR1 SNHLY and CDR2 FYNNEI. CDR3 size: 15 residues. CDR3 sequence: CASSGDRSSGNTIYF. The CDR3 DNA follows: TGTGCCAGCAGTGGGGACAGGAGCTCTGGAAACACCATATATTTT.

The chain uses TRBV5-1 and TRBJ2-7, with 9 bases identical to TRBD2. Germline V gene sequence: CDR1 SGHRS, CDR2 YFSETQ. This CDR3 contains 14 residues. J gave up 2 bases and V 7 bases, and 7 bases lay outside the gene matches. The CDR3 protein is CASQTGLATYEQYF. DNA of the CDR3: TGCGCCAGCCAGACGGGACTAGCTACCTACGAGCAGTACTTC.

V and J are TRBV7-2 and TRBJ1-1, with 7 bases lining up with TRBD1. With V trimmed by 4 bases and J by 0 bases, 5 bases remained unmatched. The CDR3 length is 15 residues. Germline V gene lookup returns CDR1 SGHTA and CDR2 FQGNSA. CDR3 coding DNA: TGTGCCAGCAGCTGGGACAGCACCCTGAACACTGAAGCTTTCTTT. This gives the protein CASSWDSTLNTEAFF.

DNA of the CDR3: TGCGCCAGCAGCCGGGCCTACAGGGGGCCCACTTACGAGCAGTACTTC. Translation: CASSRAYRGPTYEQYF. This sequence joins TRBV5-1 and TRBJ2-7, with 9 bases that match TRBD1. CDR1 is SGHRS, CDR2 YFSETQ, per germline. The CDR3 spans 16 residues. V gave up 4 bases and J gave up 4 bases; unmatched junction bases: 12.

V gene TRBV28 combines with J gene TRBJ2-1; the D gene is possibly TRBD2 (5 bases). Germline CDR1 MDHEN, CDR2 SYDVKM. Trimming pared 6 bases from V and 7 bases from J, leaving 19 bases between. The CDR3 has 15 residues. The CDR3 bases are TGTGCCAGCAGGCAGCGGACCCCACCAAGGAATGAGCAGTTCTTC. Protein sequence: CASRQRTPPRNEQFF.

This chain uses TRBV19 with TRBJ1-5, with D perhaps matching TRBD1 (6 bases). Germline V gives CDR1 LNHDA, CDR2 SQIVND (reference sequence). V lost 4 bases and J 2 bases, leaving 15 bases between the germline ends. The CDR3 runs 16 residues. The CDR3 DNA sequence: TGTGCCAGTAGTACCAGGGGTCCAACGGGCAATCAGCCCCAGCATTTT. As protein: CASSTRGPTGNQPQHF.

The V call is TRBV4-3, the J call TRBJ2-3, with a tentative D call TRBD1 (6 bases). V lost 4 bases, J lost 2 bases, and 16 bases lay in between. Germline lookup yields CDR1 LGHNA and CDR2 YSLEER. The CDR3 totals 16 residues. CDR3 protein: CASSRRGQEFTDTQYF. CDR3 sequence (DNA): TGCGCCAGCAGCCGAAGGGGACAAGAGTTCACAGATACGCAGTATTTT.

This clone was seen a single time. The V and J genes are TRBV7-8 and TRBJ2-3; 8 bases are a match to TRBD1. The ends lost 6 bases at V and 3 bases at J; junction bases unmatched: 5. The CDR3 length is 14 residues. In germline, CDR1 is SGHVS, CDR2 FQNEAQ. The CDR3 region has the DNA TGTGCCAGCAGTCGACAGGGGAGGACAGATACGCAGTATTTT. Translating gives CASSRQGRTDTQYF.

The chain is built from TRBV7-6 and TRBJ1-1; 7 nucleotides agree with TRBD1. V was pared by 1 base and J by 3 bases, with 17 bases of the junction left unmatched. CDR1 SGHVS and CDR2 FNYEAQ come from the germline V gene. The CDR3 has 19 residues. The CDR3 is CASSLVGGATMQGDTEAFF. CDR3 DNA: TGTGCCAGCAGCTTAGTCGGAGGGGCTACAATGCAGGGGGACACTGAAGCTTTCTTT.

The J gene is TRBJ2-2, the V gene TRBV7-9; TRBD1 might be the D (5 bases). Trimming removed 4 bases from V and 7 bases from J, with 10 bases in between. The CDR3 runs 13 residues. Germline CDR1 is SEHNR and CDR2 is FQNEAQ (reference sequence). Written as DNA, the CDR3 is TGTGCCAGCAGCTCGCAGGGAAACGGGGAGCTGTTTTTT. Its translation is CASSSQGNGELFF.

This chain's CDR3 is CASTPGGGSNYNEQFF. The CDR3 region has the DNA TGTGCCAGTACCCCGGGCGGCGGGAGCAACTACAATGAGCAGTTCTTC. The chain recombines TRBV19 with TRBJ2-1; 7 positions match TRBD2. The CDR3 length is 16 residues. The germline V gene encodes CDR1 LNHDA and CDR2 SQIVND (reference sequence). The J segment lost 3 bases and the V segment lost 7 bases, leaving 12 bases of the junction unmatched.

This chain links TRBV9 with TRBJ2-7; D is undetermined. Germline V lookup: CDR1 SGDLS, CDR2 YYNGEE. This CDR3 is 14 amino acids long. Trimming removed 0 bases from V and 3 bases from J, with 10 bases in between. CDR3 coding DNA: TGTGCCAGCAGCGTAGATCAGGTGGGCTACGAGCAGTACTTC. The encoded protein is CASSVDQVGYEQYF.

This clone is a singleton in its sample. This rearrangement joins TRBV27 to TRBJ2-3; TRBD2 matches 9 bases. With V trimmed by 7 bases and J by 2 bases, 4 bases remained unmatched. The CDR3 consists of 14 residues. Germline values: CDR1 MNHEY, CDR2 SMNVEV (reference sequence). CDR3 residues: CASTRLAATDTQYF. CDR3 coding DNA: TGTGCCAGCACCCGACTAGCGGCCACAGATACGCAGTATTTT.

The chain joins TRBV30 to TRBJ2-1; TRBD2 might be the D (5 bases). The V and J ends lost 5 bases and 8 bases respectively, with 16 bases between them. The germline CDR1 and CDR2 sequences are GTSNPN and SVGIG (reference sequence). The CDR3 contains 13 residues. CDR3 in amino acids: CAWSPRVVDEQFF. The CDR3 DNA is TGTGCCTGGTCCCCGAGGGTAGTCGATGAGCAGTTCTTC.